This T cell receptor (beta chain) was retrieved from a study of regulatory T cells in long-lasting Graves disease. Germline trimming cut 5 bases from V and 0 bases from J; bases unmatched to any gene: 5. Germline V gene lookup returns CDR1 DFQATT and CDR2 SNEGSKA (reference sequence). The CDR3 covers 15 residues. This clonotype occurred many times. Described time point: newly diagnosed GD, antithyroid drugs for less than 3 months. RNA isolated from PBMCs was used to make the TCR library. Sequencing libraries for TCR beta were prepared with iRepertoire HTBI primers and Arm-PCR of CDR3 regions. A single record per CDR3 protein comes from TCRdb applying MiXCR to the multiplex PCR reads. The sample has approximately 270,000 distinct CDR3 sequences; around a sixth are singletons. The same data also went into a second study, on T cells in Graves' hyperthyroidism and ophthalmopathy. As that report states: Carried out on the TCR CDR3, a first-round RT-PCR used the HTBI primer set. The model predicted ophthalmopathy a median roughly six months before onset.

This TCR was sampled from a woman under 40 with Graves disease. V gene TRBV20-1 combines with J gene TRBJ2-1; 9 bases align to TRBD2. The sample in question was peripheral blood mononuclear cells (PBMCs), obtained at new diagnosis, from a patient treated with antithyroid drugs. CDR3 coding DNA: TGCAGTGCTTCTAGCGGGGCGATCTCCTACAATGAGCAGTTCTTC. As protein: CSASSGAISYNEQFF.